A selection of T cell receptor beta chains follows, all from one sample in a study of blood T cell repertoires in COVID-19. Assay used: immunoSEQ multiplex PCR; TCRdb lists only in-frame clones, some missing. The sample gives about 150,000 clones, around 87% of which show up once; roughly 13% is in the top ten. The sample consisted of peripheral blood. The receptors originated from a man aged 18-30 years with COVID-19, enrolled during active disease. The CDR3 runs from the conserved cysteine through the conserved F or W. A D gene is named only where the DNA matches it firmly. Clone size is shown for a subset of rows, as once, few, many or a class of expanded clone.

v_gene	j_gene	len	d_gene	abundance	CDR3nt	CDR3aa
TRBV7-3	TRBJ1-1	13	NA	NA	TGTGCCAGCAGTCTTACAGGGAGCACTGAAGCTTTCTTT	CASSLTGSTEAFF
TRBV5-1	TRBJ2-1	15	TRBD2	few	TGCGCCAGCAGCTTAACTAGCGGGAGGGCCTTTGAGCAGTTCTTC	CASSLTSGRAFEQFF
TRBV5-8	TRBJ2-2	12	NA	NA	TGTGCCAGTCGACCGGGAGCCGGGGAGCTGTTTTTT	CASRPGAGELFF
TRBV5-1	TRBJ2-7	13	TRBD1	once	TGCGCCAGCAGTAAGACAGGGACCCACGAGCAGTACTTC	CASSKTGTHEQYF
TRBV30	TRBJ2-5	13	NA	NA	TGTGCCTGGGGGACTCTGGCGGGAGAGACCCAGTACTTC	CAWGTLAGETQYF
TRBV7-6	TRBJ2-5	16	TRBD2	NA	TGTGCCAGCAGCTTCGTAACTAGCGGGACGAGGAAGACCCAGTACTTC	CASSFVTSGTRKTQYF
TRBV23-1	TRBJ2-4	18	NA	NA	TGCGCCAGCAGTCAATCGGCGGGTAGAGCCCTAGCCAAAAACATTCAGTACTTC	CASSQSAGRALAKNIQYF
TRBV30	TRBJ2-7	15	TRBD1	NA	TGTGCCTGGAGTGGAAAACAGGGGGGAAACTACGAGCAGTACTTC	CAWSGKQGGNYEQYF
TRBV7-9	TRBJ2-2	16	TRBD1	once	TGTGCCAGCAGCCCCCGGGACAGGGGAAACACCGGGGAGCTGTTTTTT	CASSPRDRGNTGELFF
TRBV24-1	TRBJ1-1	15	NA	NA	TGTGCCACCCCCCGTAGGGGGTTGAGGACCACTGAAGCTTTCTTT	CATPRRGLRTTEAFF
TRBV27	TRBJ1-4	15	TRBD1	NA	TGTGCCAGCAGTTTAGGGCAGGGGGCAGCTGAAAAACTGCTTTTT	CASSLGQGAAEKLLF
TRBV27	TRBJ2-7	15	TRBD1	few	TGTGCCAGCAGTCAAGACACGGGACAGCGGTACGAGCAGTACTTC	CASSQDTGQRYEQYF
TRBV5-1	TRBJ2-5	13	NA	once	TGCGCCAGCAGCTTGGTAGCCCAAGAGACCCAGTACTTC	CASSLVAQETQYF
TRBV15	TRBJ2-3	14	TRBD2	once	TGTGCCACCAGCGGACTAGCTAGCACAGATACGCAGTATTTT	CATSGLASTDTQYF
TRBV5-1	TRBJ1-4	14	NA	NA	TGCGCCAGCAGCCCGGAGGGGAAAGTCGGGGAACTGCTTTTT	CASSPEGKVGELLF
TRBV9	TRBJ1-2	18	TRBD1	NA	TGTGCCAGCAGCGGTACCGGGACAGGGGCCTTCTTCGGCTATGGCTACACCTTC	CASSGTGTGAFFGYGYTF
TRBV30	TRBJ1-2	15	NA	once	TGTGCCTGGAGTCTCGGTCTCCAAGGGGGCTATGGCTACACCTTC	CAWSLGLQGGYGYTF
TRBV6-5	TRBJ2-7	16	TRBD2	NA	TGTGCCAGCAGTTACTCGACGACTAGCGGAGGGAGCGAGCAGTACTTC	CASSYSTTSGGSEQYF
TRBV28	TRBJ1-5	15	NA	NA	TGTGCCAGCAGTTTATACGGGGAATTGGGTCAGCCCCAGCATTTT	CASSLYGELGQPQHF
TRBV9	TRBJ2-1	16	NA	NA	TGTGCCAGCAGCGTAGGTCCCTTCACTAGCCCTGGGGAGCAGTTCTTC	CASSVGPFTSPGEQFF
TRBV6-1	TRBJ1-1	14	TRBD1	many	TGTGCCAGCAGTGAAGGGACAGGGGGCACTGAAGCTTTCTTT	CASSEGTGGTEAFF
TRBV4-2	TRBJ2-1	14	NA	NA	TGTGCCAGCAGCCACCAAGGGGCTGCCGATGAGCAGTTCTTC	CASSHQGAADEQFF
TRBV13	TRBJ2-1	14	TRBD2	NA	TGTGCCAGCTCGGGACTAGCGGGAGCACACGAGCAGTTCTTC	CASSGLAGAHEQFF
TRBV30	TRBJ2-5	14	TRBD2	NA	TGTGCCTGGAGTCCAGAAGCGGGAGTAGAGACCCAGTACTTC	CAWSPEAGVETQYF
TRBV30	TRBJ2-2	15	NA	NA	TGTGCCTGGAGACGCTCCAGGGTGAACACCGGGGAGCTGTTTTTT	CAWRRSRVNTGELFF
TRBV13	TRBJ1-4	14	TRBD1	NA	TGTGCCAGCAGTCCGGGACTCACAGGGGAAAAACTGCTTTTT	CASSPGLTGEKLLF
TRBV6-5	TRBJ1-4	14	TRBD1	many	TGTGCCAGCAGGAGGACAGGGGATAATGAAAAACTGCTTTTT	CASRRTGDNEKLLF
TRBV28	TRBJ2-7	13	TRBD1	NA	TGTGCCAGCAGTCCTCCGGACAGGTACGAGCAGTACTTC	CASSPPDRYEQYF
TRBV18	TRBJ1-1	15	NA	NA	TGTGCCAGCTCACCAGTAACAGGGCCAAACACTGAAGCTTTCTTT	CASSPVTGPNTEAFF
TRBV7-2	TRBJ2-7	16	TRBD2	once	TGTGCCAGCAGCCCCCAAAGCGGGGTGGTGGGCTACGAGCAGTACTTC	CASSPQSGVVGYEQYF
TRBV6-5	TRBJ2-1	14	TRBD1	NA	TGTGCCAGCACCCCGGGACAGGCATACAATGAGCAGTTCTTC	CASTPGQAYNEQFF
TRBV30	TRBJ2-7	13	NA	NA	TGTGCCTGGAGTGTAGCCGGACAGTACGAGCAGTACTTC	CAWSVAGQYEQYF
TRBV30	TRBJ2-7	14	NA	NA	TGTGCCTGGAGTAAGCAGACAGGTTTTGGAGAGCAGTACTTC	CAWSKQTGFGEQYF
TRBV7-8	TRBJ2-5	13	NA	NA	TGTGCCAGCAGCGGGACATATCAAGAGACCCAGTACTTC	CASSGTYQETQYF
TRBV10-2	TRBJ2-7	12	NA	NA	TGCGCCAGCACCCAAGACAGGGCGGGGAAGTACTTC	CASTQDRAGKYF